The 9 T cell receptor beta chains below come from one sample, sequenced in a study of identical twins. MiXCR, run by TCRdb on the 5' RACE reads, gives a single entry per CDR3 protein. The sample has about 100,000 distinct CDR3 sequences, about 5.6% seen once; the top ten hold about 12%. The sequenced sample consisted of memory T cells sorted from blood. These receptors originate from a woman in her forties or fifties in good health.

Comments on this clonotype: This may stem from a read error, because a much larger clone lies one nucleotide away. The chain has TRBV12-3 or TRBV12-4 and TRBJ1-3; D might be TRBD1 (6 bases). The CDR3 has 13 residues. CDR3 in DNA: TGTGCCAGCAGACAGGGTGCTGGAAACACCATATTTTTT. This gives the protein CASRQGAGNTIFF.

This clonotype was detected ten times or more. The rearrangement joins TRBV5-1 to TRBJ1-1, with a tentative D call TRBD1 (6 bases). Trimming took 2 bases from V and 6 from J, leaving 17 bases between them. The CDR3 is 15 amino acids. Germline CDR1 SGHRS, CDR2 YFSETQ. The CDR3 here is CASSLESTGYAEAFF. The CDR3 DNA sequence: TGCGCCAGCAGCTTAGAGTCTACAGGGTACGCTGAAGCTTTCTTT.

The sample holds a few counts of this clonotype. The chain links TRBV19 to TRBJ1-3; 8 bases fit TRBD1. V shed 3 bases, J shed 4 bases, and the junction held 8 bases outside the gene matches. Germline V lookup: CDR1 LNHDA, CDR2 SQIVND (reference sequence). This CDR3 is built from 16 residues. DNA of the CDR3: TGTGCCAGTAGTATTAGCGGGCAGGGGGCCGGAAACACCATATATTTT. Translating gives CASSISGQGAGNTIYF.

This clonotype was counted only a few times. The chain joins TRBV19 to TRBJ1-5; TRBD1 might be the D (6 bases). CDR3 length equals 14 residues. Trimming pared 3 bases from V and 5 bases from J, leaving 11 bases between. Germline lookup yields CDR1 LNHDA and CDR2 SQIVND (reference sequence). The DNA of the CDR3 is TGTGCCAGTAGTATCCCAGGGGCCCATCAGCCCCAGCATTTT. Translation gives CASSIPGAHQPQHF.

This clonotype was counted at least ten times. The CDR3 protein is CAWSPSWNEQFF. The CDR3, as DNA: TGTGCCTGGAGCCCCTCGTGGAATGAGCAGTTCTTC. The genes are TRBV30 and TRBJ2-1; no clear D gene. Trimming left V 3 bases short and J 7 bases short, with 10 bases between. Germline V CDR1 and CDR2: GTSNPN, SVGIG (reference sequence). The CDR3 sequence is 12 residues long. The full variable domain, in which reference TRBV30 and TRBJ2-1 provide the parts outside the CDR3, is SQTIHQWPATLVQPVGSPLSLECTVEGTSNPNLYWYRQAAGRGLQLLFYSVGIGQISSEVPQNLSASRPQDRQFILSSKKLLLSDSGFYLCAWSPSWNEQFFGPGTRLTVL.

This clonotype was seen ten or more times. The gene calls are TRBV30 and TRBJ2-2; D is unresolved. The CDR3 is made up of 13 amino acids. V was pared by 0 bases and J by 3 bases, with 5 bases between. Germline CDR1 is GTSNPN and CDR2 is SVGIG (reference sequence). The CDR3 protein is CAWSVDYTGELFF. The CDR3 nucleotides are TGTGCCTGGAGTGTGGATTACACCGGGGAGCTGTTTTTT.

This clonotype was seen a handful of times. CDR3 region: CASGPWGVLRNGYTF. For the CDR3, the DNA is TGTGCTAGTGGCCCTTGGGGGGTGTTGAGGAATGGCTACACCTTC. The chain combines TRBV12-5 with TRBJ1-2; D may be TRBD1 (5 bases). The germline CDR1 and CDR2 sequences are LGHNT and FRNRAP. V was shortened by 6 bases and J by 6 bases, with 20 bases between the two germline ends. The CDR3 length is 15 residues.

This clonotype was seen repeatedly, ten times or more. The chain recombines TRBV12-3 or TRBV12-4 with TRBJ2-7; D ambiguous. The CDR3 is 15 amino acids. Trimming stripped 5 bases from V and 7 bases from J, with 21 bases between. The DNA for the CDR3 is TGTGCCAGCAGTCCTCGCCGTGGATCCGATTCGGAGCAGTACTTC. Its protein is CASSPRRGSDSEQYF.

This clonotype was recorded many times. The chain joins TRBV5-1 to TRBJ2-4; TRBD2 might be the D (5 bases). There are 16 residues in the CDR3. Germline loops: CDR1 SGHRS, CDR2 YFSETQ. V lost 5 bases and J 12 bases, leaving 27 bases between the germline ends. CDR3 sequence reads: CASRESAGVTGSNQYF. CDR3 bases: TGCGCCAGCAGAGAAAGTGCCGGTGTTACGGGAAGTAATCAGTACTTC. The complete variable domain, with remaining parts taken from reference TRBV5-1 and TRBJ2-4, reads KAGVTQTPRYLIKTRGQQVTLSCSPISGHRSVSWYQQTPGQGLQFLFEYFSETQRNKGNFPGRFSGRQFSNSRSEMNVSTLELGDSALYLCASRESAGVTGSNQYFGAGTRLSVL.